Listed below are T cell receptor beta chains from one sample, sequenced in a study of blood T cells in healthy people across ages. TCRdb fed the 5' RACE reads into MiXCR, producing one record per CDR3 protein. The table records 800,000 to 950,000 distinct CDR3 sequences, roughly 52% of them present only once. The sequenced material came from blood. The receptors derive from a young man in good health. Each CDR3 is given with its conserved first and last residue. The D gene is left open where the match is weak. Expanded clones are given a class, and other clones once, few, many or no size at all.

CDR3aa: CASSPSGGPYNEQFF; CDR3nt: TGTGCCAGCAGTCCTAGCGGGGGACCCTACAATGAGCAGTTCTTC; abundance: many; v_gene: TRBV27; d_gene: TRBD2; j_gene: TRBJ2-1
CDR3aa: CASSWGLAGAYEQYF; CDR3nt: TGCGCCAGCAGCTGGGGACTAGCGGGAGCCTACGAGCAGTACTTC; abundance: NA; v_gene: TRBV5-1; d_gene: TRBD2; j_gene: TRBJ2-7
CDR3aa: CASSYGLAGGVGDNEQFF; CDR3nt: TGTGCCAGCAGCTATGGACTAGCGGGGGGGGTAGGGGACAATGAGCAGTTCTTC; abundance: few; v_gene: TRBV27; d_gene: TRBD2; j_gene: TRBJ2-1
CDR3aa: CASSVGGRGTGELFF; CDR3nt: TGTGCCAGCAGCGTTGGGGGGCGTGGCACCGGGGAGCTGTTTTTT; abundance: NA; v_gene: TRBV9; d_gene: NA; j_gene: TRBJ2-2
CDR3aa: CASSARDRGFQETQYF; CDR3nt: TGTGCCAGCAGCGCAAGGGACAGGGGGTTCCAAGAGACCCAGTACTTC; abundance: NA; v_gene: TRBV6-1; d_gene: TRBD1; j_gene: TRBJ2-5
CDR3aa: CASGFYGTDTQYF; CDR3nt: TGTGCCAGCGGGTTCTACGGTACAGATACGCAGTATTTT; abundance: few; v_gene: TRBV6-5; d_gene: NA; j_gene: TRBJ2-3
CDR3aa: CASSPGTEKQYF; CDR3nt: TGTGCCAGCAGCCCCGGGACAGAGAAGCAGTACTTC; abundance: few; v_gene: TRBV3-1; d_gene: TRBD1; j_gene: TRBJ2-5
CDR3aa: CASSHDGRSSYEQYF; CDR3nt: TGTGCCAGCAGCCACGACGGCAGGAGCTCCTACGAGCAGTACTTC; abundance: NA; v_gene: TRBV3-1; d_gene: NA; j_gene: TRBJ2-7
CDR3aa: CASNDRSRGYTF; CDR3nt: TGTGCCAGCAACGACAGGAGCCGTGGCTACACCTTC; abundance: NA; v_gene: TRBV7-3; d_gene: NA; j_gene: TRBJ1-2
CDR3aa: CATSRDFGPDNSPLHF; CDR3nt: TGTGCCACCAGCAGAGATTTTGGACCGGATAATTCACCCCTCCACTTT; abundance: NA; v_gene: TRBV15; d_gene: NA; j_gene: TRBJ1-6
CDR3aa: CASSLRYGGTNEKLFF; CDR3nt: TGTGCCAGCAGTTTACGCTACGGGGGCACTAATGAAAAACTGTTTTTT; abundance: NA; v_gene: TRBV27; d_gene: NA; j_gene: TRBJ1-4
CDR3aa: CASSPPKTGRGEQFF; CDR3nt: TGTGCCAGCAGCCCCCCTAAGACAGGGAGGGGTGAGCAGTTCTTC; abundance: NA; v_gene: TRBV6-5; d_gene: NA; j_gene: TRBJ2-1
CDR3aa: CSVVFRSSYEQYF; CDR3nt: TGCAGCGTTGTCTTCAGGAGCTCCTACGAGCAGTACTTC; abundance: many; v_gene: TRBV29-1; d_gene: NA; j_gene: TRBJ2-7
CDR3aa: CASSYAEARYEQYF; CDR3nt: TGTGCCAGCAGTTACGCGGAAGCCCGCTACGAGCAGTACTTC; abundance: NA; v_gene: TRBV6-6; d_gene: NA; j_gene: TRBJ2-7
CDR3aa: CASSDGWNNQPQHF; CDR3nt: TGTGCCAGCAGTGACGGGTGGAACAATCAGCCCCAGCATTTT; abundance: few; v_gene: TRBV25-1; d_gene: NA; j_gene: TRBJ1-5
CDR3aa: CSAPVGPLNTEAFF; CDR3nt: TGCAGTGCCCCCGTCGGCCCCTTGAACACTGAAGCTTTCTTT; abundance: NA; v_gene: TRBV20-1; d_gene: NA; j_gene: TRBJ1-1
CDR3aa: CSVELAGDTQETQYF; CDR3nt: TGCAGCGTTGAGCTAGCGGGGGACACGCAAGAGACCCAGTACTTC; abundance: many; v_gene: TRBV29-1; d_gene: TRBD2; j_gene: TRBJ2-5
CDR3aa: CASSQEGGGASGANVLTF; CDR3nt: TGTGCCAGCAGCCAAGAAGGAGGGGGCGCCTCTGGGGCCAACGTCCTGACTTTC; abundance: NA; v_gene: TRBV4-2; d_gene: NA; j_gene: TRBJ2-6
CDR3aa: CASGETGRDEQYF; CDR3nt: TGTGCCAGCGGGGAAACAGGGAGGGACGAGCAGTACTTC; abundance: few; v_gene: TRBV27; d_gene: NA; j_gene: TRBJ2-7
CDR3aa: CASSSGTYDTETQYF; CDR3nt: TGCGCCAGCAGCTCCGGGACCTACGATACGGAGACCCAGTACTTC; abundance: NA; v_gene: TRBV5-1; d_gene: NA; j_gene: TRBJ2-5
CDR3aa: CASSLGLAGGLGTDTQYF; CDR3nt: TGTGCCAGCAGCCTGGGACTAGCGGGGGGGCTAGGCACAGATACGCAGTATTTT; abundance: NA; v_gene: TRBV4-2; d_gene: TRBD2; j_gene: TRBJ2-3
CDR3aa: CASSRPGVPTDTQYF; CDR3nt: TGTGCCAGCAGCCGACCGGGGGTTCCCACAGATACGCAGTATTTT; abundance: NA; v_gene: TRBV2; d_gene: NA; j_gene: TRBJ2-3
CDR3aa: CASSYSIGGRRAFF; CDR3nt: TGTGCCAGCAGTTACTCGATCGGTGGCCGGCGAGCTTTCTTT; abundance: NA; v_gene: TRBV6-2/TRBV6-3; d_gene: NA; j_gene: TRBJ1-1
CDR3aa: CASSVAVVNTGELFF; CDR3nt: TGTGCCAGCAGCGTAGCGGTAGTTAACACCGGGGAGCTGTTTTTT; abundance: once; v_gene: TRBV9; d_gene: NA; j_gene: TRBJ2-2
CDR3aa: CASSADRSFTDTQYF; CDR3nt: TGTGCCAGCAGCGCGGACAGGTCCTTCACAGATACGCAGTATTTT; abundance: NA; v_gene: TRBV9; d_gene: TRBD1; j_gene: TRBJ2-3
CDR3aa: CASSDSFGEQFF; CDR3nt: TGTGCCAGCAGTGACTCGTTCGGTGAGCAGTTCTTC; abundance: few; v_gene: TRBV6-4; d_gene: NA; j_gene: TRBJ2-1
CDR3aa: CAITLGGGREKLFF; CDR3nt: TGTGCCATCACCTTAGGGGGAGGTAGAGAAAAACTGTTTTTT; abundance: NA; v_gene: TRBV10-3; d_gene: NA; j_gene: TRBJ1-4
CDR3aa: CASQGQNQPQHF; CDR3nt: TGTGCCTCTCAGGGACAAAATCAGCCCCAGCATTTT; abundance: NA; v_gene: TRBV28; d_gene: NA; j_gene: TRBJ1-5
CDR3aa: CASSSRGIGSPLHF; CDR3nt: TGTGCCAGCAGCTCCCGGGGAATAGGTTCACCCCTCCACTTT; abundance: many; v_gene: TRBV3-1; d_gene: NA; j_gene: TRBJ1-6
CDR3aa: CASSGGTDNSPLHF; CDR3nt: TGTGCCAGCTCAGGTGGCACAGATAATTCACCCCTCCACTTT; abundance: NA; v_gene: TRBV18; d_gene: NA; j_gene: TRBJ1-6
CDR3aa: CASRDRVPGANVLTF; CDR3nt: TGTGCCAGCAGGGACAGGGTTCCTGGGGCCAACGTCCTGACTTTC; abundance: NA; v_gene: TRBV7-2; d_gene: TRBD1; j_gene: TRBJ2-6
CDR3aa: CASSYSAVQYEQYF; CDR3nt: TGTGCCAGCAGTTACTCGGCAGTCCAATACGAGCAGTACTTC; abundance: few; v_gene: TRBV6-5; d_gene: NA; j_gene: TRBJ2-7
CDR3aa: CASSLQQVSSGANVLTF; CDR3nt: TGTGCCAGCAGTTTGCAACAGGTGAGCTCTGGGGCCAACGTCCTGACTTTC; abundance: NA; v_gene: TRBV6-5; d_gene: NA; j_gene: TRBJ2-6
CDR3aa: CASSQAREDEQYF; CDR3nt: TGCGCCAGCAGCCAAGCGCGTGAGGACGAGCAGTACTTC; abundance: NA; v_gene: TRBV4-1; d_gene: NA; j_gene: TRBJ2-7
CDR3aa: CASSLIGVSYEQYF; CDR3nt: TGTGCCAGCAGCTTAATAGGAGTCTCCTACGAGCAGTACTTC; abundance: NA; v_gene: TRBV7-2; d_gene: NA; j_gene: TRBJ2-7
CDR3aa: CASSSTTGTAPHYNEQFF; CDR3nt: TGTGCCAGCAGTTCTACCACTGGGACGGCACCTCACTACAATGAGCAGTTCTTC; abundance: few; v_gene: TRBV12-3/TRBV12-4; d_gene: NA; j_gene: TRBJ2-1
CDR3aa: CVSSSPGQVDEKLFF; CDR3nt: TGTGTCAGCAGCTCCCCGGGACAGGTGGATGAAAAACTGTTTTTT; abundance: NA; v_gene: TRBV9; d_gene: TRBD1; j_gene: TRBJ1-4
CDR3aa: CASSLGTGQESQFF; CDR3nt: TGTGCCAGCAGCTTAGGGACAGGGCAAGAATCGCAGTTCTTC; abundance: NA; v_gene: TRBV7-6; d_gene: TRBD1; j_gene: TRBJ2-1
CDR3aa: CASSLSREETQYF; CDR3nt: TGTGCCAGCAGTTTAAGCAGGGAAGAGACCCAGTACTTC; abundance: NA; v_gene: TRBV12-3/TRBV12-4; d_gene: NA; j_gene: TRBJ2-5
CDR3aa: CASSAGPTPGANILTF; CDR3nt: TGTGCCAGCAGCGCGGGGCCGACCCCTGGGGCCAACATCCTGACTTTC; abundance: NA; v_gene: TRBV9; d_gene: NA; j_gene: TRBJ2-6
CDR3aa: CASSFRGGNYNEQFF; CDR3nt: TGTGCCAGCAGCTTCCGCGGGGGCAACTACAATGAGCAGTTCTTC; abundance: once; v_gene: TRBV7-2; d_gene: NA; j_gene: TRBJ2-1
CDR3aa: CAWSTTGNQPQHF; CDR3nt: TGTGCCTGGAGTACGACAGGGAATCAGCCCCAGCATTTT; abundance: NA; v_gene: TRBV30; d_gene: TRBD1; j_gene: TRBJ1-5
CDR3aa: CASSQGRDSLGIAKNIQYF; CDR3nt: TGTGCCAGCAGCCAAGGCCGGGACTCCCTGGGTATAGCCAAAAACATTCAGTACTTC; abundance: few; v_gene: TRBV4-2; d_gene: NA; j_gene: TRBJ2-4
CDR3aa: CASSRDGHTYEQYF; CDR3nt: TGCGCCAGCAGCCGCGACGGGCACACCTACGAGCAGTACTTC; abundance: once; v_gene: TRBV5-1; d_gene: NA; j_gene: TRBJ2-7
CDR3aa: CSAEKASVVETRYF; CDR3nt: TGCAGTGCGGAGAAGGCTAGCGTGGTAGAGACCCGGTACTTC; abundance: NA; v_gene: TRBV20-1; d_gene: NA; j_gene: TRBJ2-5
CDR3aa: CATSRDLQFFTDTQYF; CDR3nt: TGTGCCACCAGCAGAGATCTCCAGTTTTTCACAGATACGCAGTATTTT; abundance: few; v_gene: TRBV15; d_gene: NA; j_gene: TRBJ2-3
CDR3aa: CSARSRGGISEQYF; CDR3nt: TGCAGTGCTAGGTCGCGGGGGGGTATCAGCGAGCAGTACTTC; abundance: NA; v_gene: TRBV20-1; d_gene: TRBD2; j_gene: TRBJ2-7
CDR3aa: CASSSDPASASYEQYF; CDR3nt: TGCGCCAGCAGCTCGGATCCGGCATCGGCCTCCTACGAGCAGTACTTC; abundance: many; v_gene: TRBV5-1; d_gene: NA; j_gene: TRBJ2-7